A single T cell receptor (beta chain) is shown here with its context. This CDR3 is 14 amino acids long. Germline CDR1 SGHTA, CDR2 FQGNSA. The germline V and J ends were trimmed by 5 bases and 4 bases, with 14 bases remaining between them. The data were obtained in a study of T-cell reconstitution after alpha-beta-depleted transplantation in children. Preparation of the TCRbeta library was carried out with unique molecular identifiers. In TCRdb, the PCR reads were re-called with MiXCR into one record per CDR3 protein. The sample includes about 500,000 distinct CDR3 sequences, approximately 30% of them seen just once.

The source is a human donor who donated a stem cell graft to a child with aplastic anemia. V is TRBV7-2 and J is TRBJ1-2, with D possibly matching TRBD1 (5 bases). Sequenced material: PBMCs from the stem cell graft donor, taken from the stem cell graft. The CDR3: CASSGQRKGYGYTF. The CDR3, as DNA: TGTGCCAGCAGCGGACAAAGGAAAGGCTATGGCTACACCTTC.